The 29 T cell receptor beta chains below were found in one sample sequenced in a study of CD8+CD57+ T cells in acquired aplastic anemia. Selection for sequencing was limited to patients who had shown CD8+CD57+ cell expansion by flow cytometry. Genomic DNA served as template for TCR beta VDJ and CDR3 profiling. TCRdb reprocessed the reads via MiXCR and lists one record per CDR3 protein. Here the sample spans around 200,000 distinct CDR3 sequences, around 45% being singletons. The sequenced material came from sorted CD4+, CD8+, or CD8+CD57+ T cells (not recorded which) from PBMCs. These receptor sequences come from a human donor with aplastic anemia.

This clonotype was found many times. J is TRBJ1-2 and V is TRBV3-1, with 9 bases that match TRBD1. This CDR3 is 14 amino acids long. The trim removed 6 bases at V and 6 bases at J, leaving 8 bases unmatched. Germline CDR1 is LGHDT and CDR2 is YNNKEL (reference sequence). The CDR3 spells CASRSGQGIDGYTF. The CDR3 coding sequence is TGTGCCAGCAGATCGGGACAGGGTATAGATGGCTACACCTTC.

About this clonotype: A read error may account for a junction end that differs from germline. The genes are TRBV15 and TRBJ1-6; D perhaps matches TRBD1 (5 bases). Germline CDR1 reads LNHNV; CDR2 reads YYDKDF (reference sequence). There are 16 residues in the CDR3. CDR3 nucleotide sequence: TGTTCCACCAGCAGGCCCAGGGCGGTTAGTAATTCACCCCTCCACTTT. It translates to CSTSRPRAVSNSPLHF.

The V and J genes are TRBV5-4 and TRBJ2-5, with 7 bases lining up with TRBD1. V lost 4 bases to trimming and J lost 5 bases; unmatched junction nucleotides: 11. Germline V gene sequence: CDR1 SGHNT, CDR2 YYREEE (reference sequence). This CDR3 has 15 amino acids. CDR3 amino acids: CASSNRDSSKETQYF. CDR3 DNA sequence: TGTGCCAGCAGCAACAGGGACAGTTCTAAGGAGACCCAGTACTTC.

The chain employs TRBV29-1 and TRBJ1-1; TRBD1 might be the D (5 bases). The CDR3 has 12 amino acids. The V end lost 6 bases, the J end lost 1 base, and 9 bases lay between the germline ends. Germline CDR1 is SQVTM and CDR2 is ANQGSEA. CDR3 nucleotide sequence: TGCAGCGTCCCTGGACAGAACACTGAAGCTTTCTTT. This gives the protein CSVPGQNTEAFF. The full variable domain, in which reference TRBV29-1 and TRBJ1-1 provide the parts outside the CDR3, is SAVISQKPSRDICQRGTSLTIQCQVDSQVTMMFWYRQQPGQSLTLIATANQGSEATYESGFVIDKFPISRPNLTFSTLTVSNMSPEDSSIYLCSVPGQNTEAFFGQGTRLTVV.

This clonotype was seen only a few times. The gene calls are TRBV2 and TRBJ2-1, with 11 positions matching TRBD2. Germline CDR1 SNHLY, CDR2 FYNNEI. V lost 2 bases and J lost 8; bases outside the gene matches: 8. The length of the CDR3 is 16 residues. The CDR3, as DNA: TGTGCCAGCAGTGAAAGGGTAGCGGGGGGGCTGGATGAGCAGTTCTTC. Its protein product is CASSERVAGGLDEQFF.

This clonotype appeared many times. The CDR3 sequence: CASSPKPGLGYEQYF. The CDR3 DNA reads TGTGCCAGCAGCCCCAAACCGGGACTAGGCTACGAGCAGTACTTC. This rearrangement joins TRBV9 to TRBJ2-7; 8 bases fit TRBD2. V lost 4 bases, J lost 3 bases, and 9 bases stayed unmatched. There are 15 residues in the CDR3. The germline CDR1 and CDR2 sequences are SGDLS and YYNGEE.

The sample holds many counts of this clonotype. The chain carries TRBV7-9 and TRBJ2-5, with 11 bases fitting TRBD2. The germline CDR1 and CDR2 sequences are SEHNR and FQNEAQ (reference sequence). The CDR3 is 16 residues long. V shed 3 bases, J shed 0 bases, and the junction held 3 bases outside the gene matches. The CDR3 loop is CASSFWTSGYQETQYF. The CDR3, as DNA: TGTGCCAGCAGCTTTTGGACTAGCGGGTACCAAGAGACCCAGTACTTC.

The chain has TRBV10-1 and TRBJ2-3; 9 bases fit TRBD2. J lost 6 bases, V lost 2 bases, and 9 bases had no gene match. CDR3 length: 16 residues. Germline assignment: CDR1 WNHNN and CDR2 SYGVQD (reference sequence). The CDR3 sequence: CASSEDGGGARDTQYF. In DNA form, the CDR3 reads TGCGCCAGCAGTGAGGACGGCGGGGGGGCCCGCGATACGCAGTATTTT.

As to this clonotype: Sequence at one end of the junction differs from germline and may be a read error. The DNA of the CDR3 is TGTGCCAGCAGCCACCCAGATGAAAAACTGCTTTTT. Protein: CASSHPDEKLLF. V gene TRBV6-5 combines with J gene TRBJ1-4; D is undetermined. The germline V gene has CDR1 MNHEY and CDR2 SVGAGI. CDR3 size: 12 residues.

This clonotype was observed a few times. V is TRBV6-2 or TRBV6-3 and J is TRBJ1-5; TRBD1 agrees at 7 bases. This CDR3 contains 16 residues. The V and J ends lost 2 bases and 4 bases, in that order; junction bases with no gene match: 8. Germline values: CDR1 MNHEY, CDR2 SVGEGT. The CDR3 is CASSYDRTGRNQPQHF. The CDR3 DNA reads TGTGCCAGCAGTTACGACAGGACAGGCCGAAATCAGCCCCAGCATTTT.

The CDR3 DNA is TGTGCCAGCAGTGAGTCGGGGGGCGCAACCTTC. This gives the protein CASSESGGATF. The chain is built from TRBV2 and TRBJ1-2; D might be TRBD1 (6 bases). Trimming stripped 3 bases from V and 14 bases from J, with 13 bases between. This CDR3 has 11 amino acids. The V gene's germline CDR1 is SNHLY and CDR2 FYNNEI. The whole variable domain, filled in from reference TRBV2 and TRBJ1-2, reads EPEVTQTPSHQVTQMGQEVILRCVPISNHLYFYWYRQILGQKVEFLVSFYNNEISEKSEIFDDQFSVERPDGSNFTLKIRSTKLEDSAMYFCASSESGGATFGSGTRLTVV.

A few counts support this clonotype. The chain combines TRBV10-3 with TRBJ1-2, with 7 bases identical to TRBD1. Germline CDR1 is ENHRY and CDR2 is SYGVKD. The CDR3 consists of 14 residues. Losses at the gene ends were 4 bases for V and 8 bases for J; bases not matched to a gene: 10. The chain's CDR3 is CAISAEGAGSGYTF. The CDR3 coding sequence is TGTGCCATCAGTGCGGAGGGGGCAGGTTCGGGCTACACCTTC.

The rearrangement uses TRBV20-1 and TRBJ1-2; maybe TRBD1 (5 bases). This CDR3 has 11 residues. The ends were cut back, 6 bases at V and 2 bases at J, with 7 bases in the middle. The germline V gene has CDR1 DFQATT and CDR2 SNEGSKA (reference sequence). The CDR3 nucleotides read TGCAGTGCGGAGGGGAACTATGGCTACACCTTC. This sequence encodes CSAEGNYGYTF.

Of note for this clonotype: This may arise from a read error, as a much more abundant clone is one base away. V and J are TRBV11-2 and TRBJ2-1, with TRBD1 matching over 8 bases. Trimming took 1 base from V and 7 from J; bases not matched to a gene: 6. Germline CDR1 reads SGHAT; CDR2 reads FQNNGV. CDR3 length equals 15 residues. The CDR3 bases are TGTGCCAGCAGCTTAGTTCCGACAGGGGCAAATGAGCAGTTCTTC. It translates to CASSLVPTGANEQFF.

The table lists this clonotype with many counts. This rearrangement joins TRBV24-1 to TRBJ1-2; D gene uncertain. CDR3 size: 14 residues. Germline assignment: CDR1 KGHDR and CDR2 SFDVKD. V was clipped by 2 bases and J by 4 bases, with 10 bases between them. CDR3 DNA: TGTGCCACCAGTGATTCCGGAGTCTTCTATGGCTACACCTTC. The encoded protein is CATSDSGVFYGYTF.

This chain joins TRBV10-1 and TRBJ1-5, with TRBD1 matching 8 bases. The germline V gene encodes CDR1 WNHNN and CDR2 SYGVQD (reference sequence). This CDR3 is built from 13 residues. V trimming: 10 bases; J trimming: 5 bases; junction bases outside the gene matches: 7. The CDR3: CATPGQAYQPQHF. The CDR3 DNA reads as TGCGCCACCCCGGGACAGGCTTATCAGCCCCAGCATTTT.

The rearrangement links TRBV7-2 to TRBJ2-1; tentatively, D is TRBD2 (5 bases). The V end was cut by 5 bases, the J end by 14 bases, with 10 bases between. This CDR3 spans 10 amino acids. Germline V gene sequence: CDR1 SGHTA, CDR2 FQGNSA. The DNA of the CDR3 is TGTGCCAGCAGCGAGGGTCAGGAGTTCTTC. It yields the protein CASSEGQEFF.

The rearrangement links TRBV7-2 to TRBJ1-2; D unresolved. The CDR3 consists of 15 residues. Per the germline V gene, CDR1 is SGHTA and CDR2 is FQGNSA. Trimming pared 1 base from V and 6 bases from J, leaving 15 bases between. The CDR3 here is CASSLVTRSVDGYTF. CDR3 nucleotides: TGTGCCAGCAGCTTAGTTACCAGGTCGGTTGATGGCTACACCTTC.

This clonotype has just a few counts. J is TRBJ2-7 and V is TRBV10-3; 8 bases agree with TRBD1. V lost 8 bases and J lost 0; bases outside the gene matches: 6. The germline gives CDR1 ENHRY, CDR2 SYGVKD. This CDR3 has 14 amino acids. CDR3 residues: CAIAWGTGSYEQYF. DNA of the CDR3: TGTGCCATCGCCTGGGGGACAGGCTCCTACGAGCAGTACTTC.

CDR3 amino acids: CAISEGEWTEAFF. In nucleotides, the CDR3 is TGTGCCATCAGTGAGGGGGAATGGACTGAAGCTTTCTTT. V is TRBV10-3 and J is TRBJ1-1; unclear D gene. V lost 2 bases and J 5 bases, leaving 9 bases between the germline ends. The CDR3 totals 13 residues. Germline V CDR1 and CDR2: ENHRY, SYGVKD.

The V call is TRBV19, the J call TRBJ1-2; D might be TRBD1 (5 bases). The CDR3 consists of 13 residues. Germline CDR1 is LNHDA and CDR2 is SQIVND (reference sequence). Trimming stripped 0 bases from V and 6 bases from J, with 8 bases between. The DNA for the CDR3 is TGTGCCAGTAGTATAGAGGGGCGGCATGGCTACACCTTC. As protein: CASSIEGRHGYTF.

The table lists this clonotype with many counts. V gene TRBV7-2 combines with J gene TRBJ1-2; 8 nucleotides align to TRBD1. Germline lookup yields CDR1 SGHTA and CDR2 FQGNSA. Losses at the gene ends were 0 bases for V and 6 bases for J; bases not matched to a gene: 9. CDR3 length equals 16 residues. The CDR3 reads CASSLAGDRPQNGYTF. In DNA form, the CDR3 reads TGTGCCAGCAGCTTAGCAGGGGACAGGCCGCAGAATGGCTACACCTTC.

This clonotype showed up many times. The junction differs from germline at one of its ends, possibly a read error. CDR3 residues: CASSLGMNTEAFF. CDR3 in DNA: TGCGCCAGCAGCTTAGGGATGAACACTGAAGCTTTCTTT. The V gene is TRBV7-9, the J gene TRBJ1-1; D remains ambiguous. CDR3 length: 13 amino acids. The germline V gene has CDR1 SEHNR and CDR2 FQNEAQ (reference sequence).

The chain carries TRBV6-1 and TRBJ1-6; D might be TRBD1 (6 bases). In germline, CDR1 is MNHNS, CDR2 SASEGT. The CDR3 is 16 residues long. Trimming pared 2 bases from V and 9 bases from J, leaving 17 bases between. The CDR3 spells CASSEWGGGLGSPLHF. For the CDR3, the DNA is TGTGCCAGCAGTGAATGGGGTGGGGGGCTGGGTTCACCCCTCCACTTT.

This clonotype was counted at least ten times. The chain has TRBV24-1 and TRBJ2-1, with unresolved D. V was cut by 3 bases and J by 9 bases, with 14 bases left in between. The germline gives CDR1 KGHDR, CDR2 SFDVKD. The CDR3 is 14 amino acids. In nucleotides, the CDR3 is TGTGCCACCAGTGATCACCCAAGATTTGCTGAGCAGTTCTTC. Translated: CATSDHPRFAEQFF.

This clonotype has at least ten counts. The chain's CDR3 is CASSSGLAGGADTQYF. CDR3 coding DNA: TGTGCCAGCAGCTCTGGACTAGCGGGAGGTGCAGATACGCAGTATTTT. The chain couples TRBV7-3 to TRBJ2-3; the match to TRBD2 covers 14 bases. CDR1 and CDR2 (germline): SGHTA, FQGTGA. The CDR3 loop spans 16 amino acids. V gave up 4 bases and J gave up 4 bases; unmatched junction bases: 4.

The V call is TRBV24-1, the J call TRBJ1-1; D is ambiguous. The CDR3 is 13 residues long. Trimming took 7 bases from V and 4 from J, leaving 12 bases between them. Germline CDR1 KGHDR, CDR2 SFDVKD. The DNA of the CDR3 is TGTGCCACCAGGGCGGGATCGGGCACTGAAGCTTTCTTT. Residues: CATRAGSGTEAFF.

This rearrangement joins TRBV15 to TRBJ1-6, with D uncertain. Per germline, CDR1 LNHNV and CDR2 YYDKDF (reference sequence). Between the trimmed V and J ends, which lost 0 bases and 0 bases, there was a span of 12 bases. The CDR3 totals 18 residues. The CDR3 reads CATSRDRLGSSYNSPLHF. In nucleotides, the CDR3 is TGTGCCACCAGCAGAGATCGCTTAGGTAGCTCCTATAATTCACCCCTCCACTTT.

For this clonotype: A much larger clonotype is one base distant, so this may be a read error. The chain is built from TRBV7-2 and TRBJ1-4; TRBD1 might be the D (6 bases). This CDR3 region has 15 residues. Germline assignment: CDR1 SGHTA and CDR2 FQGNSA. V was pared by 7 bases and J by 0 bases, with 12 bases between. CDR3 nucleotide sequence: TGTGCCAGCAACTTGTACAGGGCAACTAATGAAAAACTGTTTTTT. It codes for CASNLYRATNEKLFF.